This T cell receptor beta chain stems from a study of human T cells and chemical hapten exposure. Study-wide points: Patch test score rose with PT1 expanded TCRs, significant at 8, 16, 32, not 4.

On this clonotype itself: Its antigen remains unidentified.

V dropped 4 bases and J dropped 7 bases, with 13 bases sitting between them. The germline V gene encodes CDR1 SEHNR and CDR2 FQNEAQ (reference sequence). This CDR3 has 14 residues. The time point was: patch test 3, about 24 weeks after DPC sensitization. Sample treatment: therapeutic diphenylcyclopropenone sensitization with weekly scalp DPC. Donors were 18 to 70-year-old alopecia patients suitable for DPC. The library tagged individual cDNA molecules with unique molecular identifiers. TCRdb independently ran MiXCR on the RACE reads; one entry per CDR3 protein. The profile shows 150,000 to 200,000 distinct CDR3 sequences, about a quarter of them singletons.

Specimen: whole blood, collected in connection with sensitization to the hapten diphenylcyclopropenone (DPC). This chain uses TRBV7-9 with TRBJ2-2; a weak D match, TRBD1 (6 bases). This receptor was identified in a woman in her late teens or twenties with alopecia areata. Some clones in this sample may be carry-over from other donors' samples. The CDR3 DNA is TGTGCCAGCAGCTCACAGGACAGAGACGGGGAGCTGTTTTTT. Residues: CASSSQDRDGELFF.